This T cell receptor beta chain derives from a study of T cell responses to AZD1222 COVID-19 vaccine. The CDR3 contains 15 residues. Germline CDR1 is MDHEN and CDR2 is SYDVKM. The V gene lost 2 bases and the J gene lost 4 bases, with 12 bases spanning the gap. Produced via immunoSEQ multiplex PCR; TCRdb's table is partial and in-frame only. The sample has 130,000 to 150,000 clones, approximately 90% seen once. This chain uses TRBV28 with TRBJ2-4, with TRBD1 as a possible D gene (6 bases). The clonotype comes from an adult in good health. Here the sequenced sample was peripheral blood, taken on day 0 of AZD1222 vaccination. CDR3 sequence: CASSLPLGTKNIQYF. The DNA for the CDR3 is TGTGCCAGCAGTTTACCGCTAGGGACAAAAAACATTCAGTACTTC.